Below, 32 T cell receptor beta chains from the same sample are listed, as sequenced in a study of shared clonotypes between healthy human individuals. TCRdb's table, derived via immunoSEQ multiplex PCR, lists solely in-frame clones and lacks some. This table has millions of clones, 85% to 95% appearing once. The sample consisted of naive CD4+ T cells sorted from blood. Subset of the sample: CD45RA+ positively selected. These TCRs come from a man younger than 30 in good health.

This clone was observed many times. For the CDR3, the DNA is TGCGCCAGCAGCACGGACAGGGCCCTTACCTCCTACGAGCAGTACTTC. This codes for CASSTDRALTSYEQYF. The gene calls are TRBV5-1 and TRBJ2-7; 8 positions agree with TRBD1. The CDR3 spans 16 residues. Per germline, CDR1 SGHRS and CDR2 YFSETQ. The trim removed 4 bases at V and 0 bases at J, leaving 9 bases unmatched.

Comments on this clone: The sample holds other DNA sequences that translate to the same CDR3. The chain carries TRBV30 and TRBJ2-3; D ambiguous. CDR1 and CDR2 from the germline V gene are GTSNPN and SVGIG (reference sequence). Trimming stripped 4 bases from V and 3 bases from J, with 5 bases between. The CDR3 runs to 11 residues. CDR3 sequence (DNA): TGTGCCTGGACGGAGACAGATACGCAGTATTTT. As protein: CAWTETDTQYF.

The J gene is TRBJ1-6, the V gene TRBV27; D is uncertain. The CDR3 is 12 amino acids. Germline V gives CDR1 MNHEY, CDR2 SMNVEV (reference sequence). V shed 3 bases and J shed 7 bases, with 4 bases lying between them. CDR3 in amino acids: CASSFTNSPLHF. The DNA for the CDR3 is TGTGCCAGCAGTTTTACGAATTCACCCCTCCACTTT.

This chain uses TRBV27 with TRBJ1-4, with D uncertain. CDR1 and CDR2 from the germline V gene are MNHEY and SMNVEV (reference sequence). Trimming stripped 2 bases from V and 5 bases from J, with 9 bases between. This CDR3 region has 14 residues. CDR3 bases: TGTGCCAGCAGTTTAATCAGCCGCAATGAAAAACTGTTTTTT. Translated: CASSLISRNEKLFF.

The genes are TRBV6-5 and TRBJ1-1; perhaps TRBD1 as D (5 bases). Trimming stripped 3 bases from V and 4 bases from J, with 12 bases between. In germline, CDR1 is MNHEY, CDR2 SVGAGI. The CDR3 runs to 14 residues. The CDR3 DNA reads TGTGCCAGCAGTTATGAGCGGGGGACCACTGAAGCTTTCTTT. Its protein is CASSYERGTTEAFF.

This chain connects TRBV18 to TRBJ1-1; TRBD1 matches 7 bases. V lost 8 bases and J lost 5; bases outside the gene matches: 14. The CDR3 has 15 amino acids. The germline gives CDR1 KGHSH, CDR2 LQKENI. The CDR3 sequence is CASHPGEGAGTEAFF. CDR3 DNA: TGTGCCAGCCATCCCGGGGAGGGGGCAGGTACTGAAGCTTTCTTT.

This chain joins TRBV10-3 and TRBJ2-7; 7 nucleotides line up with TRBD2. The germline V gene encodes CDR1 ENHRY and CDR2 SYGVKD. This CDR3 contains 15 residues. The V segment lost 0 bases and the J segment 3 bases; nucleotides outside the gene matches: 5. The DNA for the CDR3 is TGTGCCATCAGTGAGTCGAGCGGGAAGTTCTACGAGCAGTACTTC. Its protein is CAISESSGKFYEQYF.

The V and J genes are TRBV5-1 and TRBJ2-5; 10 nucleotides match TRBD2. This CDR3 contains 16 residues. The junction had 11 bases not matched to a gene; V was cut back by 4 bases and J by 5 bases. Looked up from germline, CDR1 is SGHRS and CDR2 is YFSETQ. In DNA form, the CDR3 reads TGCGCCAGCAGCACGGGGACTAGCGACGCTCTGGAGACCCAGTACTTC. Translating it yields CASSTGTSDALETQYF.

This chain uses TRBV29-1 with TRBJ2-5; 10 bases align to TRBD2. The CDR3 runs 16 residues. Germline-derived CDR1 and CDR2 are SQVTM and ANQGSEA. Losses at the gene ends were 3 bases for V and 5 bases for J; bases not matched to a gene: 12. DNA of the CDR3: TGCAGCGTTGAGTTTGGTGTAGCGGGAGGACTTGAGACCCAGTACTTC. It is translated as CSVEFGVAGGLETQYF.

This chain uses TRBV5-6 with TRBJ2-1, with no clear D. The germline gives CDR1 SGHDT, CDR2 YYEEEE. This CDR3 contains 15 residues. V was trimmed by 0 bases and J by 4 bases, leaving 11 bases between them. The CDR3 is CASSLGQIIYNEQFF. CDR3 nucleotides: TGTGCCAGCAGCTTGGGGCAGATTATTTACAATGAGCAGTTCTTC.

The J gene is TRBJ2-1, the V gene TRBV28; perhaps TRBD2 as D (5 bases). Germline lookup yields CDR1 MDHEN and CDR2 SYDVKM. V lost 5 bases and J 7 bases, leaving 18 bases between the germline ends. The CDR3 sequence is 15 residues long. CDR3 coding DNA: TGTGCCAGCAGTGGAAGCGCGAGAGGGTTGAATGAGCAGTTCTTC. It yields the protein CASSGSARGLNEQFF.

The rearrangement joins TRBV9 to TRBJ2-3, with D tentatively TRBD2 (5 bases). The CDR3 loop spans 15 amino acids. Germline CDR1 and CDR2: SGDLS and YYNGEE. Trimming cost V 2 bases and J 0 bases, with 10 bases left between them. The CDR3 bases are TGTGCCAGCAGCGTTATCGGGGTGAGCACAGATACGCAGTATTTT. As protein: CASSVIGVSTDTQYF.

V and J are TRBV4-1 and TRBJ1-4; tentatively, D is TRBD1 (6 bases). V shed 3 bases and J shed 8 bases, with 16 bases lying between them. Germline V gene lookup returns CDR1 MGHRA and CDR2 YSYEKL. The CDR3 consists of 15 residues. The CDR3 DNA is TGCGCCAGCAGCCAGTTCGGGGGGCTTGGGGAAAAACTGTTTTTT. Its translation: CASSQFGGLGEKLFF.

The chain recombines TRBV6-1 with TRBJ1-2; no definite D call. The V end lost 0 bases, the J end lost 0 bases, and 8 bases lay between the germline ends. This CDR3 spans 15 amino acids. Germline CDR1 and CDR2: MNHNS and SASEGT. CDR3 in DNA: TGTGCCAGCAGTGAAGCGGCCAGATCTAACTATGGCTACACCTTC. It encodes CASSEAARSNYGYTF.

V gene TRBV18 combines with J gene TRBJ2-1; no clear D. The CDR3 is 13 amino acids. Germline values: CDR1 KGHSH, CDR2 LQKENI. Trimming took off 2 bases at V and 3 bases at J, with 5 bases between the two ends. The DNA for the CDR3 is TGTGCCAGCTCACCATCCCTCTACAATGAGCAGTTCTTC. Translation gives CASSPSLYNEQFF.

This chain links TRBV6-5 with TRBJ2-5, with D unclear. Trimming left V 2 bases short and J 6 bases short, with 13 bases between. Per germline, CDR1 MNHEY and CDR2 SVGAGI. The CDR3 is 14 residues long. CDR3 region: CASSYAGPIKTQYF. As DNA, the CDR3 is TGTGCCAGCAGTTACGCCGGACCCATTAAGACCCAGTACTTC.

The rearrangement joins TRBV19 to TRBJ2-1; 12 positions agree with TRBD2. The germline V gene has CDR1 LNHDA and CDR2 SQIVND (reference sequence). The CDR3 covers 15 residues. The V gene end was trimmed by 6 bases and the J gene end by 6 bases; junction bases not matched to a gene: 6. The CDR3 DNA reads TGTGCCAGTAGCTGGACTAGCGGGGAGCGCAATGAGCAGTTCTTC. This encodes CASSWTSGERNEQFF.

The gene calls are TRBV29-1 and TRBJ2-5; D gene uncertain. The V gene's germline CDR1 is SQVTM and CDR2 ANQGSEA. With 5 bases removed from V and 4 bases from J, the gap between germline ends came to 8 bases. The CDR3 runs to 11 residues. The CDR3 coding sequence is TGCAGCGTTTTGGCCCCAGAGACCCAGTACTTC. The encoded protein is CSVLAPETQYF.

The J gene is TRBJ2-2, the V gene TRBV7-9; tentatively, D is TRBD2 (5 bases). Trimming shortened V by 7 bases and J by 6 bases, and 15 bases separated the two germline ends. Germline V gene sequence: CDR1 SEHNR, CDR2 FQNEAQ (reference sequence). The CDR3 covers 14 residues. The CDR3 nucleotides read TGTGCCAGCACCCCACGGGGTCCCCCCGGGGAGCTGTTTTTT. Translation gives CASTPRGPPGELFF. Filled out from reference TRBV7-9 and TRBJ2-2, the complete variable domain reads DTGVSQNPRHKITKRGQNVTFRCDPISEHNRLYWYRQTLGQGPEFLTYFQNEAQLEKSRLLSDRFSAERPKGSFSTLEIQRTEQGDSAMYLCASTPRGPPGELFFGEGSRLTVL.

This clone was observed a single time. The chain uses TRBV5-1 and TRBJ2-5; TRBD1 is a possible D gene (6 bases). Trimming stripped 2 bases from V and 5 bases from J, with 10 bases between. The CDR3 sequence is 13 residues long. The germline V gene encodes CDR1 SGHRS and CDR2 YFSETQ. The DNA of the CDR3 is TGCGCCAGCAGCTTTACAGGGATCGAGACCCAGTACTTC. This codes for CASSFTGIETQYF.

The V and J genes are TRBV18 and TRBJ2-5; TRBD1 is a possible D gene (6 bases). CDR1 and CDR2 from the germline V gene are KGHSH and LQKENI. The germline V and J ends were trimmed by 4 bases and 2 bases, with 11 bases remaining between them. This CDR3 spans 14 amino acids. The CDR3 DNA is TGTGCCAGCTCACTCGACAGGCTTCAAGAGACCCAGTACTTC. This sequence encodes CASSLDRLQETQYF.

J is TRBJ2-7 and V is TRBV10-3, with TRBD1 as a possible D gene (6 bases). The V gene lost 4 bases and the J gene lost 0 bases, with 10 bases spanning the gap. CDR1 ENHRY and CDR2 SYGVKD come from the germline V gene. The CDR3 loop spans 14 amino acids. CDR3 loop: CAISVTGSSYEQYF. CDR3 coding DNA: TGTGCCATCAGTGTAACAGGGAGCTCCTACGAGCAGTACTTC.

The gene calls are TRBV6-5 and TRBJ1-6; no clear D gene. The V and J ends lost 0 bases and 6 bases respectively, with 9 bases between them. CDR3 length equals 15 residues. The germline V gene has CDR1 MNHEY and CDR2 SVGAGI. CDR3 loop: CASSYSRTANSPLHF. The DNA of the CDR3 is TGTGCCAGCAGTTACTCGCGGACGGCTAATTCACCCCTCCACTTT.

CDR3 amino acids: CASSFGQASTDTQYF. CDR3 bases: TGTGCCAGCAGTTTCGGACAGGCTAGCACAGATACGCAGTATTTT. This chain joins TRBV27 and TRBJ2-3; 7 bases are a match to TRBD1. Germline assignment: CDR1 MNHEY and CDR2 SMNVEV (reference sequence). With 3 bases clipped from V and 0 bases from J, the junction kept 3 bases outside the gene matches. The CDR3 is made up of 15 amino acids.

This chain connects TRBV6-1 to TRBJ2-5; no reliable D call. There are 14 residues in the CDR3. Trimming took off 6 bases at V and 6 bases at J, with 17 bases between the two ends. The germline gives CDR1 MNHNS, CDR2 SASEGT. The CDR3 DNA reads as TGTGCCAGCAGCCGAGAGACGCTGAAAAAGACCCAGTACTTC. It specifies CASSRETLKKTQYF.

The CDR3 region is CASSLYPGGSGTEAFF. The CDR3 DNA follows: TGTGCCAGCAGCTTGTACCCAGGGGGCAGTGGGACTGAAGCTTTCTTT. The chain has TRBV5-4 and TRBJ1-1, with 8 bases aligning to TRBD1. After removal of 1 base from V and 5 bases from J, the junction contained 10 bases not matched to a gene. There are 16 residues in the CDR3. CDR1 is SGHNT and CDR2 is YYREEE in the germline V gene (reference sequence).

The chain carries TRBV5-4 and TRBJ2-2; 8 nucleotides align to TRBD2. V lost 4 bases and J lost 1; bases outside the gene matches: 15. Per the germline V gene, CDR1 is SGHNT and CDR2 is YYREEE (reference sequence). This CDR3 comprises 19 residues. The CDR3 reads CASSHRRPAGGQNTGELFF. The CDR3, as DNA: TGTGCCAGCAGCCACAGGCGACCCGCGGGAGGTCAGAACACCGGGGAGCTGTTTTTT.

V and J are TRBV7-9 and TRBJ2-5; a possible D gene is TRBD1 (5 bases). Germline-derived CDR1 and CDR2 are SEHNR and FQNEAQ (reference sequence). V gave up 7 bases and J gave up 5 bases, with 20 bases separating them. The CDR3 runs 15 residues. The CDR3 region has the DNA TGTGCCAGCACCAGCGTGGCCTCACCAGGGGAGACCCAGTACTTC. Its protein product is CASTSVASPGETQYF.

The gene calls are TRBV30 and TRBJ2-3, with 11 bases fitting TRBD2. CDR1 and CDR2 from the germline V gene are GTSNPN and SVGIG (reference sequence). V gave up 2 bases and J gave up 6 bases; unmatched junction bases: 13. This CDR3 has 17 residues. The CDR3 here is CAWSLSKSPSGGDTQYF. The CDR3 nucleotides read TGTGCCTGGAGTCTCTCTAAGTCGCCTAGCGGGGGGGATACGCAGTATTTT. Using reference TRBV30 and TRBJ2-3 for the parts outside the CDR3, the full variable domain is SQTIHQWPATLVQPVGSPLSLECTVEGTSNPNLYWYRQAAGRGLQLLFYSVGIGQISSEVPQNLSASRPQDRQFILSSKKLLLSDSGFYLCAWSLSKSPSGGDTQYFGPGTRLTVL.

This chain connects TRBV19 to TRBJ2-1; 9 bases agree with TRBD2. Germline V lookup: CDR1 LNHDA, CDR2 SQIVND (reference sequence). CDR3 size: 18 residues. V was clipped by 5 bases and J by 1 base; unmatched bases: 12. The CDR3 sequence: CASSGLSGRLSSYNEQFF. DNA of the CDR3: TGTGCCAGTAGTGGGTTAAGCGGGAGGTTAAGTTCCTACAATGAGCAGTTCTTC.

In DNA, the CDR3 is TGTGCCAGCAGCTTAGATCACAGCAATCAGCCCCAGCATTTT. Its translation is CASSLDHSNQPQHF. The V and J genes are TRBV11-2 and TRBJ1-5; no clear D gene. Trimming left V 0 bases short and J 1 base short, with 4 bases between. Germline V lookup: CDR1 SGHAT, CDR2 FQNNGV. The CDR3 runs to 14 residues. The full variable domain, with the rest looked up from reference TRBV11-2 and TRBJ1-5, is EAGVAQSPRYKIIEKRQSVAFWCNPISGHATLYWYQQILGQGPKLLIQFQNNGVVDDSQLPKDRFSAERLKGVDSTLKIQPAKLEDSAVYLCASSLDHSNQPQHFGDGTRLSIL.

This clone occurred once. DNA of the CDR3: TGTGCCAGCAGTTCTACTCGGTCTCCCGACCGGACCCAGTACTTC. Amino acid sequence: CASSSTRSPDRTQYF. This chain uses TRBV28 with TRBJ2-5; no clear D. With 4 bases removed from V and 7 bases from J, the gap between germline ends came to 19 bases. CDR1 is MDHEN and CDR2 is SYDVKM in the germline V gene. CDR3 size: 15 residues.